Sequencing of this T cell receptor (beta chain) was carried out in a study of CD8+CD57+ T cells in acquired aplastic anemia. Study at large: Sorted CD4+ and CD8+ cells gave an average of about 3 ug of DNA. Mean read depth for CD4+ cells from healthy donors was around 11 million. Overall study findings and caveats: For CD8+ Simpson's diversity, patients and controls showed no significant difference. Patients and controls shared some 30 CD8+ CDR3 sequences, highly expressed in patients.

A remark on this clonotype: Its target is unknown. One junction end disagrees with the germline gene, perhaps due to a read error.

Genomic DNA constituted the template upon which TCR beta VDJ and CDR3 profiling was performed. Each CDR3 protein is one row after TCRdb ran MiXCR on the reads. The sample consists of a few hundred thousand distinct CDR3 sequences, about 70% of them appearing once. The CDR3 contains 15 residues. Germline lookup yields CDR1 SGDLS and CDR2 YYNGEE. Material: sorted CD4+, CD8+, or CD8+CD57+ T cells (not recorded which) from PBMCs. The sequence came from a human donor in good health, serving as a control. The chain carries TRBV9 and TRBJ1-1, with D unresolved. The CDR3 region has the DNA TGCGCCAGCAGCGTCTCGGGGATTATCGGCACGGAAGCTTTCTTT. As protein: CASSVSGIIGTEAFF.